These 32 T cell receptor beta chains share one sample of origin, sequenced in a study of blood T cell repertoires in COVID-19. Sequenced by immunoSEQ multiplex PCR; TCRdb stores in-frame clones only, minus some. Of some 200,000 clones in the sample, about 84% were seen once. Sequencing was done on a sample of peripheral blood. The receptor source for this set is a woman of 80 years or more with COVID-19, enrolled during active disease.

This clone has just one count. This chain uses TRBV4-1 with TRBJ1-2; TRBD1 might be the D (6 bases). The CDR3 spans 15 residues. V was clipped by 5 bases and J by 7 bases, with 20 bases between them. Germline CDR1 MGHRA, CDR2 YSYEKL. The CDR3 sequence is CASSEHQVGAGGYTF. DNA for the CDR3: TGCGCCAGCAGCGAACATCAGGTGGGGGCGGGTGGCTACACCTTC.

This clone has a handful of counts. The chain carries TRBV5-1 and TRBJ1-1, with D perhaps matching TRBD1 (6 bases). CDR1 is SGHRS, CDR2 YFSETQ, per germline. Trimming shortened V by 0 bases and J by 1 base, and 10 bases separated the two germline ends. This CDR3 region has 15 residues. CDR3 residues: CASSLALGGNTEAFF. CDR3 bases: TGCGCCAGCAGCTTGGCCTTAGGGGGGAACACTGAAGCTTTCTTT.

CDR3 residues: CASSPQGANDYEQYF. The DNA for the CDR3 is TGTGCCAGCTCACCCCAGGGGGCGAACGACTACGAGCAGTACTTC. This chain links TRBV18 with TRBJ2-7, with 8 bases fitting TRBD1. This CDR3 is 15 amino acids long. J was trimmed by 3 bases and V by 3 bases; bases with no gene match: 7. CDR1 KGHSH and CDR2 LQKENI come from the germline V gene.

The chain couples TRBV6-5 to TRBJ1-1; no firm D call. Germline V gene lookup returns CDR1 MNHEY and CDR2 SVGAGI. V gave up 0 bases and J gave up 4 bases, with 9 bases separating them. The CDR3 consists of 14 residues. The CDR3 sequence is CASSYSLSGTEAFF. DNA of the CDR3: TGTGCCAGCAGTTACTCGTTGTCAGGCACTGAAGCTTTCTTT.

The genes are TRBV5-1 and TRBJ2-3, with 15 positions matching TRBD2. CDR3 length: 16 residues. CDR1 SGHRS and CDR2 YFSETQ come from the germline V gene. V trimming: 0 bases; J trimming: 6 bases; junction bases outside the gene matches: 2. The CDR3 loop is CASSLGTSGGEDTQYF. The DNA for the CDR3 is TGCGCCAGCAGCTTGGGGACTAGCGGGGGGGAGGATACGCAGTATTTT.

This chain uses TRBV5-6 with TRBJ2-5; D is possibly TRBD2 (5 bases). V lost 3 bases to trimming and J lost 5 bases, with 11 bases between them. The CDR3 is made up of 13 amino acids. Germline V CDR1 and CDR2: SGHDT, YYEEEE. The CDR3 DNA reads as TGTGCCAGCAGCTATCGACCGGGGGAGACCCAGTACTTC. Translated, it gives CASSYRPGETQYF.

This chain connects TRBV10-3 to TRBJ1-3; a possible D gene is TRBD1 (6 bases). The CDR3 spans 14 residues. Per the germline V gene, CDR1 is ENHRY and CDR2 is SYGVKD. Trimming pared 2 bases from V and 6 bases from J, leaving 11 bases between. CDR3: CAISEAQGINTIYF. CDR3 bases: TGTGCCATCAGTGAGGCTCAGGGGATAAACACCATATATTTT.

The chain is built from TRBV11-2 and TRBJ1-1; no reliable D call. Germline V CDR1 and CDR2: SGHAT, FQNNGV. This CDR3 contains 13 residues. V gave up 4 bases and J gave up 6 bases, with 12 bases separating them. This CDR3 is CASSSLTRAEAFF. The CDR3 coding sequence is TGTGCCAGCAGCTCCCTCACTCGGGCTGAAGCTTTCTTT. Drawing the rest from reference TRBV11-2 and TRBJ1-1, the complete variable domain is EAGVAQSPRYKIIEKRQSVAFWCNPISGHATLYWYQQILGQGPKLLIQFQNNGVVDDSQLPKDRFSAERLKGVDSTLKIQPAKLEDSAVYLCASSSLTRAEAFFGQGTRLTVV.

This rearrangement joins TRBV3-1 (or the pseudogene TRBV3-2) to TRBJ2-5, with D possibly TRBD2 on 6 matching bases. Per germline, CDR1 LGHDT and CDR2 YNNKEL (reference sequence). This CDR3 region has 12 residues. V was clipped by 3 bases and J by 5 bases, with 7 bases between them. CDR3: CASSQGGETQYF. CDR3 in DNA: TGTGCCAGCAGCCAGGGAGGTGAGACCCAGTACTTC.

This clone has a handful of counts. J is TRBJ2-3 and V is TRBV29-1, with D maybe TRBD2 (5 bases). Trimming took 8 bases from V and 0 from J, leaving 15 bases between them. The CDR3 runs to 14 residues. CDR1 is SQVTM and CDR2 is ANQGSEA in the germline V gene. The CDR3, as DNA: TGCAGCTCCTCGAGGCGACTAAGCACAGATACGCAGTATTTT. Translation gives CSSSRRLSTDTQYF.

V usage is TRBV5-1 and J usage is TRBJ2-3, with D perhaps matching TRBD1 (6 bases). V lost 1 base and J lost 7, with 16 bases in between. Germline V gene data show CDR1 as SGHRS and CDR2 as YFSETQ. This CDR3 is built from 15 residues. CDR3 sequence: CASSLKGQGGYTQYF. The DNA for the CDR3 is TGCGCCAGCAGCTTGAAGGGACAAGGGGGATATACGCAGTATTTT. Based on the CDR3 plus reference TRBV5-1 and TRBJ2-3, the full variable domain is KAGVTQTPRYLIKTRGQQVTLSCSPISGHRSVSWYQQTPGQGLQFLFEYFSETQRNKGNFPGRFSGRQFSNSRSEMNVSTLELGDSALYLCASSLKGQGGYTQYFGPGTRLTVL.

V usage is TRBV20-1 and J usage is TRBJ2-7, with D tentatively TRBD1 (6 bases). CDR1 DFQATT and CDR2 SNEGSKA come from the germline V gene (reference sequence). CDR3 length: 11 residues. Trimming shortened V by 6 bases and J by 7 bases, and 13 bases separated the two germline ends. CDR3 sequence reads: CSALGQLEQYF. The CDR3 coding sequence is TGCAGTGCATTAGGACAGTTAGAGCAGTACTTC.

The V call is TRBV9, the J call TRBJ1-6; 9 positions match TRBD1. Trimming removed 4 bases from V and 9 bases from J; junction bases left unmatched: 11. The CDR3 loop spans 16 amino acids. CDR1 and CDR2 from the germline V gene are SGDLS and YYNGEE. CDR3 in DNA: TGTGCCAGCAGCTGGGGGACAGGGCTTAATTCTTCACCCCTCCACTTT. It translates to CASSWGTGLNSSPLHF.

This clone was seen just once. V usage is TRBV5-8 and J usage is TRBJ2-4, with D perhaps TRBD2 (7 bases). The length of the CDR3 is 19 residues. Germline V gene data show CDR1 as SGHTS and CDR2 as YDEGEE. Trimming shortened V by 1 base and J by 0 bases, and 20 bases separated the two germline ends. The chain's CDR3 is CASSLLSAGATIAKNIQYF. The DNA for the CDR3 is TGTGCCAGCAGCTTGTTATCGGCGGGGGCCACCATAGCCAAAAACATTCAGTACTTC.

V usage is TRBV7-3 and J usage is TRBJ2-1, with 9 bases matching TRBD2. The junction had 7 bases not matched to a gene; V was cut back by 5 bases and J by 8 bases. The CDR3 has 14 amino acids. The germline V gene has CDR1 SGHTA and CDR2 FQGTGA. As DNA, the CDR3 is TGTGCCAGCAGCCCACTAGCGGGCGGGGATGAGCAGTTCTTC. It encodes CASSPLAGGDEQFF.

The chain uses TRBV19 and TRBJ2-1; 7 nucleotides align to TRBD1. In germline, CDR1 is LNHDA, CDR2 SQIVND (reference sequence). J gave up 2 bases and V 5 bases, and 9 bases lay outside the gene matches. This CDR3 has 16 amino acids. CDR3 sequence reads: CASSAHDRETYNEQFF. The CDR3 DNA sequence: TGTGCCAGTAGTGCCCACGACAGGGAGACCTACAATGAGCAGTTCTTC. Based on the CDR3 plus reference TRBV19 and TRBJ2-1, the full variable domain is DGGITQSPKYLFRKEGQNVTLSCEQNLNHDAMYWYRQDPGQGLRLIYYSQIVNDFQKGDIAEGYSVSREKKESFPLTVTSAQKNPTAFYLCASSAHDRETYNEQFFGPGTRLTVL.

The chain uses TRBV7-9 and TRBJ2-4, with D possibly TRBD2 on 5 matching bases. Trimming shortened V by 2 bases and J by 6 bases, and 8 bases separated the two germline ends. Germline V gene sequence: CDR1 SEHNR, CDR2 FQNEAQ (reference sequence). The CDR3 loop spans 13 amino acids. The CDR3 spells CASSLRDRNIQYF. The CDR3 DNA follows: TGTGCCAGCAGCTTACGGGATCGAAACATTCAGTACTTC.

The CDR3 region is CASSWDRGGNSPLHF. The CDR3 DNA reads TGTGCCAGCAGTTGGGACAGGGGGGGAAATTCACCCCTCCACTTT. The chain has TRBV6-5 and TRBJ1-6, with 11 nucleotides matching TRBD1. The CDR3 runs 15 residues. The germline V gene has CDR1 MNHEY and CDR2 SVGAGI. V was clipped by 4 bases and J by 7 bases; unmatched bases: 3.

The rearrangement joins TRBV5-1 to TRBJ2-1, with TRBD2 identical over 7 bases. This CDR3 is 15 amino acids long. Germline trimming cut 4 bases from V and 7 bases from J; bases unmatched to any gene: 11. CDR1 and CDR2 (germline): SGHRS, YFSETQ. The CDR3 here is CASSPPGGSRNEQFF. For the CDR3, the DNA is TGCGCCAGCAGCCCTCCTGGCGGGAGCAGGAATGAGCAGTTCTTC.

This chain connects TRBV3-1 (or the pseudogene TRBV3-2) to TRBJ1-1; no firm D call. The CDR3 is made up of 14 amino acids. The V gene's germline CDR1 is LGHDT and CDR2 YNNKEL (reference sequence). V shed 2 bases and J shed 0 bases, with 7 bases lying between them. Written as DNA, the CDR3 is TGTGCCAGCAGCCAACCGGGGATGAACACTGAAGCTTTCTTT. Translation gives CASSQPGMNTEAFF.

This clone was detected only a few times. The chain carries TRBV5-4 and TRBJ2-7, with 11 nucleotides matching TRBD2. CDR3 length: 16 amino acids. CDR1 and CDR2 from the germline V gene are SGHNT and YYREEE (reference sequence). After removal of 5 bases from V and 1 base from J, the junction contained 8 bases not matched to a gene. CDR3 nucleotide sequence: TGTGCCAGCAGTTCGCTTAGCGGGAGGGGGTCCTACGAGCAGTACTTC. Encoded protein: CASSSLSGRGSYEQYF.

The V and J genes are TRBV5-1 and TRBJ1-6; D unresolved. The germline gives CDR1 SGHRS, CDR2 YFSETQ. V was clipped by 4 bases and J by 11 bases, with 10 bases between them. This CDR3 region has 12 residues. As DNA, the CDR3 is TGCGCCAGCAGCCCTGGCCGAACACCCCTCCACTTT. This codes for CASSPGRTPLHF. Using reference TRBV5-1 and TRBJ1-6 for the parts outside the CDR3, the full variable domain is KAGVTQTPRYLIKTRGQQVTLSCSPISGHRSVSWYQQTPGQGLQFLFEYFSETQRNKGNFPGRFSGRQFSNSRSEMNVSTLELGDSALYLCASSPGRTPLHFGNGTRLTVT.

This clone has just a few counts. The CDR3 sequence: CASSPRGVYGYTF. CDR3 sequence (DNA): TGTGCCAGCTCACCACGGGGGGTATATGGCTACACCTTC. The chain combines TRBV18 with TRBJ1-2; TRBD1 is a possible D gene (5 bases). This CDR3 spans 13 amino acids. V was trimmed by 1 base and J by 5 bases, leaving 8 bases between them. The germline CDR1 and CDR2 sequences are KGHSH and LQKENI.

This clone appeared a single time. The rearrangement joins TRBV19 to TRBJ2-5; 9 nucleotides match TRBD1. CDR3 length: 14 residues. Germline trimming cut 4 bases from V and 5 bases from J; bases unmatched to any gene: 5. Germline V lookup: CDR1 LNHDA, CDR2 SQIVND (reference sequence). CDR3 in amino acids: CASSRGQGRETQYF. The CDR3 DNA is TGTGCCAGTAGTAGGGGACAGGGTAGGGAGACCCAGTACTTC.

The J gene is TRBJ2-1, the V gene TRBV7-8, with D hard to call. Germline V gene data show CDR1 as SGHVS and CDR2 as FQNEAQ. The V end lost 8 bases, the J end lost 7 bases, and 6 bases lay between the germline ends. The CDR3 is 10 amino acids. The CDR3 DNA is TGTGCCAGCGCCGGGAATGAGCAGTTCTTC. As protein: CASAGNEQFF.

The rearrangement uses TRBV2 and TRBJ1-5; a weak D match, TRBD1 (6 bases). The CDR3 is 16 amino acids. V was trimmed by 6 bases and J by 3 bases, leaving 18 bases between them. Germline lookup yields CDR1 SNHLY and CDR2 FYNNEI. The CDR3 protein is CASSRDSTGLNQPQHF. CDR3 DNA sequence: TGTGCCAGCAGCCGTGACTCGACAGGCCTCAATCAGCCCCAGCATTTT.

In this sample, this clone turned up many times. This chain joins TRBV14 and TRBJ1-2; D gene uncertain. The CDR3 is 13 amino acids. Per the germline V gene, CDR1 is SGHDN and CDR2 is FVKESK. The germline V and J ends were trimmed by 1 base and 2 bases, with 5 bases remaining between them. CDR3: CASSQGVNYGYTF. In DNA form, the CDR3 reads TGTGCCAGCAGCCAAGGAGTCAACTATGGCTACACCTTC.

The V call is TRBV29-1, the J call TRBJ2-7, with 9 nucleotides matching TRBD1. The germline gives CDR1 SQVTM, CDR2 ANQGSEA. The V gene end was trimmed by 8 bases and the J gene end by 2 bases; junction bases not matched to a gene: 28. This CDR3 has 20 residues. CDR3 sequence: CSPWGRQGVMVSRLPYEQYF. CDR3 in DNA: TGCAGCCCCTGGGGGCGACAGGGGGTTATGGTTTCCCGTTTACCCTACGAGCAGTACTTC.

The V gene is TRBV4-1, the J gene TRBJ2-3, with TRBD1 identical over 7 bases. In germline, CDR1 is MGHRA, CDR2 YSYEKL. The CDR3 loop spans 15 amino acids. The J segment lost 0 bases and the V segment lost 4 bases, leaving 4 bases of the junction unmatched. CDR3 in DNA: TGCGCCAGCAGCCTACGGGACAGAAGCACAGATACGCAGTATTTT. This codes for CASSLRDRSTDTQYF.

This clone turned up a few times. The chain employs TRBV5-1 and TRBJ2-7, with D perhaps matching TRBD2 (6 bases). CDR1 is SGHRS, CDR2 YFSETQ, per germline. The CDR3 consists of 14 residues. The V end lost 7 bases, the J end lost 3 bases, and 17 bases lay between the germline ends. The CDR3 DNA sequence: TGCGCCAGCCGCCCGGGGGACGGCATCTACGAGCAGTACTTC. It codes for CASRPGDGIYEQYF.

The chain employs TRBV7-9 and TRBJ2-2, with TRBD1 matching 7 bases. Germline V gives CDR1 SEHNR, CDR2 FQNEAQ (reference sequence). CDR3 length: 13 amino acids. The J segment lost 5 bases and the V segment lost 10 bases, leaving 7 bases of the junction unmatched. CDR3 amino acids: CAKGDSPTGELFF. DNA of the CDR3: TGTGCCAAGGGGGACAGTCCTACCGGGGAGCTGTTTTTT.

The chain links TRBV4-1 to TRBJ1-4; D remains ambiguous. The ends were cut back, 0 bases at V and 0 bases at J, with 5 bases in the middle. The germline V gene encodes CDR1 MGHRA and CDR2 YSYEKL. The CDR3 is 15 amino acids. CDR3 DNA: TGCGCCAGCAGCCAAGATCCCGCAACTAATGAAAAACTGTTTTTT. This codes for CASSQDPATNEKLFF.